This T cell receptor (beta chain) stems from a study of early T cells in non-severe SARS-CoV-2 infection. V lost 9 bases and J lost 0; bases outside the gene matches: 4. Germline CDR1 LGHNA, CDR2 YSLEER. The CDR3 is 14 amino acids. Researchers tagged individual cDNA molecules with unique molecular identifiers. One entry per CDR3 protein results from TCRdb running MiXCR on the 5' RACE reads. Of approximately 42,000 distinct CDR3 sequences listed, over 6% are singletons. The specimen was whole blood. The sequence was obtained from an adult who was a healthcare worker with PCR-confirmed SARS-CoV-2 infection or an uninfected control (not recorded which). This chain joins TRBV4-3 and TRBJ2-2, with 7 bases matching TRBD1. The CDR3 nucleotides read TGCGCCAGTCGACAGGGAGCGAACACCGGGGAGCTGTTTTTT. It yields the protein CASRQGANTGELFF.